Listed below are T cell receptor beta chains from one sample, sequenced in a study of cytomegalovirus exposure and HLA in healthy donors. TCRdb's copy holds only in-frame clones and misses some; the assay was immunoSEQ multiplex PCR. This sample has some 130,000 clones, with roughly 68% found just once. The sequencing sample was made of PBMCs. These receptors came from a woman aged 50 to 60 in good health and CMV-seropositive. Each CDR3 is given with its conserved first and last residue. A D gene is named only where the DNA matches it firmly. The size entry is marked missing in some rows and otherwise reads once, few, many or a size class.

d_gene	v_gene	j_gene	abundance	CDR3nt	CDR3aa
NA	TRBV5-4	TRBJ2-7	NA	TGTGCCAGCAGCCCGCAGACAGACTACGAGCAGTACTTC	CASSPQTDYEQYF
NA	TRBV12-5	TRBJ1-2	once	TGTGCTAGTGGTCCGGACCCGGGAACTCATGGCTACACCTTC	CASGPDPGTHGYTF
TRBD2	TRBV9	TRBJ2-1	few	TGTGCCAGCAGCGAAACTAGCGGGGGCTACAATGAGCAGTTCTTC	CASSETSGGYNEQFF
TRBD1	TRBV6-1	TRBJ2-1	NA	TGTGCCAGCAGTTCAGGGGGAGAAAACAATGAGCAGTTCTTC	CASSSGGENNEQFF
NA	TRBV19	TRBJ1-6	few	TGTGCCAGTAGTGCTAGCTCCTATAATTCACCCCTCCACTTT	CASSASSYNSPLHF
NA	TRBV29-1	TRBJ2-7	NA	TGCAGCGTTGCTGGGAGTGGGAGCAGGGAGCAGTACTTC	CSVAGSGSREQYF
NA	TRBV6-5	TRBJ1-2	once	TGTGCCAGCAAGAGGACCAGGGAGGGTTATGGCTACACCTTC	CASKRTREGYGYTF
NA	TRBV6-1	TRBJ1-6	NA	TGTGCCAGCAGGAGGCTTGCGGAGGATTCACCCCTCCACTTT	CASRRLAEDSPLHF
NA	TRBV11-2	TRBJ2-1	NA	TGTGCCAGCAGCTTAGCTGGGTCGCGGGGTGAGCAGTTCTTC	CASSLAGSRGEQFF
TRBD1	TRBV29-1	TRBJ1-1	NA	TGCAGCGTTGAAGGGACAGGGAGGGTTGGAGCTTTCTTT	CSVEGTGRVGAFF
TRBD2	TRBV5-1	TRBJ2-5	NA	TGCGCCAGCGAGGCCGGGGGGGCAGTCGAGACCCAGTACTTC	CASEAGGAVETQYF
TRBD1	TRBV5-1	TRBJ2-7	NA	TGCGCCAGCAGCTTGGCCGGGACAGGACGCGAACAGTACTTC	CASSLAGTGREQYF
NA	TRBV19	TRBJ2-5	NA	TGTGCCAGTAGAGTGGGTAGGGAGGAGACCCAGTACTTC	CASRVGREETQYF
TRBD1	TRBV5-1	TRBJ1-4	NA	TGCCCCAGCAGCTTGGGGGGACAGAATAATGAAAAACTGTTTTTT	CPSSLGGQNNEKLFF
TRBD1	TRBV5-1	TRBJ1-4	NA	TGCGCCAGCAGCTTGGGAGCGACAGGGGCGAATGAAAAACTGTTTTTT	CASSLGATGANEKLFF
TRBD2	TRBV4-1	TRBJ2-1	NA	TGCGCCAGCAGCCAGTCGGGACTAGGATTATACAATGAGCAGTTCTTC	CASSQSGLGLYNEQFF
NA	TRBV21-1	TRBJ2-2	NA	TGTGCCAGCAGCACGGCCAGTTCCACTCCGGGGACCGGGGAGCTGTTTTTT	CASSTASSTPGTGELFF
NA	TRBV11-2	TRBJ1-2	NA	TGTGCCAGCAGCGTTACAGGGCGCGGCTACACCTTC	CASSVTGRGYTF
NA	TRBV21-1	TRBJ2-1	NA	TGTGCCAGCAGCAAAGGTTTCCGGGACAGGGGATACAATGAGCAGTTCTTC	CASSKGFRDRGYNEQFF
NA	TRBV10-3	TRBJ2-1	NA	TGTGCCATCAGTGACACTTGGGGGGGGCTCCGGGAGTTCTACAATGAGCAGTTCTTC	CAISDTWGGLREFYNEQFF
NA	TRBV7-9	TRBJ1-1	NA	TGTGCCAGCAGCCCTAGCACTGAAGCTTTCTTT	CASSPSTEAFF
NA	TRBV11-3	TRBJ1-1	NA	TGTGCCAGCAGCTTGGGGCTGGGGCCAGGCGAGAACACTGAAGCTTTCTTT	CASSLGLGPGENTEAFF
NA	TRBV6-1	TRBJ1-1	NA	TGTGCCAGCACAACAGGGCCCGCTAATGCCGAAGCTTTCTTT	CASTTGPANAEAFF
TRBD1	TRBV29-1	TRBJ2-7	NA	TGCAGCGTTGGAACCGCAGGGGGCGTCTCCTACGAGCAGTACTTC	CSVGTAGGVSYEQYF
NA	TRBV25-1	TRBJ2-1	NA	TGTGCCAGCAGTGTACAGGGGGGGTCGTACAATGAGCAGTTCTTC	CASSVQGGSYNEQFF
NA	TRBV6-4	TRBJ2-7	NA	TGTGCCAGCAGTGACCTCTACGAGCAGTACTTC	CASSDLYEQYF
TRBD1	TRBV5-1	TRBJ1-6	NA	TGCGCCAGCAGCCTAGGACAGGTAGGACGCAATTCACCCCTCCACTTT	CASSLGQVGRNSPLHF
TRBD1	TRBV6-1	TRBJ1-2	NA	TGTGCCAGCAGTGAACGACAGGGTCGGGATGGCTACACCTTC	CASSERQGRDGYTF
NA	TRBV5-5	TRBJ1-5	once	TGTGCCAGCAGCCCAGGGGTAATCGGCAATCAGCCCCAGCATTTT	CASSPGVIGNQPQHF
NA	TRBV19	TRBJ2-1	NA	TGTGCCAGTAGTATCACCAGGGTCAATGAGCAGTTCTTC	CASSITRVNEQFF
TRBD1	TRBV6-5	TRBJ1-2	NA	TGTGCCAGCAGTTACTCCAGGGGGCTTGGCTATGGCTACACCTTC	CASSYSRGLGYGYTF
NA	TRBV9	TRBJ2-3	NA	TGTGCCAGCAGCGGAGGGCTGGGGGGGGCTACCACAGATACGCAGTATTTT	CASSGGLGGATTDTQYF
NA	TRBV7-9	TRBJ2-7	few	TGTGCCAGCAGCCTTCCTTTCCCTCACGAGCAGTACTTC	CASSLPFPHEQYF